This TCR beta chain stems from a study of cytomegalovirus exposure and HLA in healthy donors. Overall study findings and caveats: As a later analysis revealed, most CMV-associated TCR beta chains appeared HLA-restricted. Prior analysis indicated that the majority of TCR beta V segments exhibited productivity approximately 90% or approximately 30% of the time.

Germline CDR1 and CDR2: SGHRS and YFSETQ. This CDR3 spans 15 amino acids. V was trimmed by 2 bases and J by 7 bases, leaving 16 bases between them. Primers: 60 Vbeta forward and 13 Jbeta reverse. Data came from immunoSEQ multiplex PCR; TCRdb stores just in-frame clones and leaves some out. The sample holds around 150,000 clones; approximately 70% are singletons and the top ten take 7% to 7.5%. The table lists this clone with a few counts. Its antigen is undetermined. The likely explanation is a read error, given a far larger clone one base away. The chain uses TRBV5-1 and TRBJ2-1; D is perhaps TRBD2 (6 bases). What was sequenced was PBMCs. This receptor was obtained from a man aged 35-49 years in good health and CMV-seropositive. CDR3 nucleotide sequence: TGCGCCAGCAGCTTTTTTCTAGCAGGAGGGAATGAGCAGTTCTTC. Its translation is CASSFFLAGGNEQFF.